The 17 T cell receptor beta chains in this list originate from one sample, sequenced in a study of blood T cell repertoires in COVID-19 (dated by TCRdb to 2018 to 2020). The library relied on the immunoSEQ multiplex PCR assay. The table was pulled from immuneACCESS by TCRdb, which kept in-frame rearrangements only. Such tables lose some clones; where checked, under half of the loss comes from unresolved V genes, and the rest has no known cause. Here the sample has 80,000 to 130,000 clones; approximately 86% occur a single time. The top ten constitute 2% to 3% of the sample. Sample: PBMCs or T cells enriched from blood (not recorded which). These receptors came from a woman between 50 and 59 years old who had recovered from COVID-19.

The chain joins TRBV27 to TRBJ1-3, with TRBD1 identical over 10 bases. Germline-derived CDR1 and CDR2 are MNHEY and SMNVEV (reference sequence). V dropped 6 bases and J dropped 6; count of bases not matched to a gene: 5. CDR3 length: 14 residues. The CDR3 region has the DNA TGTGCCAGCAGAGCTGGACAGGGGGTAAACACCATATATTTT. This encodes CASRAGQGVNTIYF.

This chain joins TRBV15 and TRBJ1-4, with D possibly TRBD1 on 6 matching bases. Trimming shortened V by 2 bases and J by 5 bases, and 12 bases separated the two germline ends. The CDR3 loop spans 15 amino acids. The germline CDR1 and CDR2 sequences are LNHNV and YYDKDF (reference sequence). In DNA, the CDR3 is TGTGCCACCAGCAGAACCCAGGGGTTAAATGAAAAACTGTTTTTT. It encodes CATSRTQGLNEKLFF.

This clone was detected only a few times. The CDR3 DNA reads TGTGCCAGCAGCCCGGGACAGGGGAGGGGTGAAAAACTGTTTTTT. It is translated as CASSPGQGRGEKLFF. V and J are TRBV11-2 and TRBJ1-4; 10 bases match TRBD1. With V trimmed by 5 bases and J by 7 bases, 7 bases remained unmatched. CDR1 is SGHAT, CDR2 FQNNGV, per germline. CDR3 length equals 15 residues.

This CDR3 reads CAISLGLQTDTQYF. CDR3 in DNA: TGTGCCATCAGCCTGGGGCTGCAGACAGATACGCAGTATTTT. This chain uses TRBV10-3 with TRBJ2-3; possible D gene TRBD1, 5 bases. Germline assignment: CDR1 ENHRY and CDR2 SYGVKD. The CDR3 length is 14 residues. Trimming removed 6 bases at V and 3 bases at J, with 13 bases between.

This rearrangement joins TRBV30 to TRBJ1-4; the D gene is possibly TRBD1 (5 bases). V was trimmed by 4 bases and J by 6 bases, leaving 12 bases between them. Germline-derived CDR1 and CDR2 are GTSNPN and SVGIG (reference sequence). This CDR3 region has 13 residues. CDR3 amino acids: CAWKSQGDEKLFF. The CDR3, as DNA: TGTGCCTGGAAGTCGCAGGGTGATGAAAAACTGTTTTTT.

The table lists this clone with a count of one. DNA of the CDR3: TGTGCCAGCAGTCAAATTACAGGGAACACTGAAGCTTTCTTT. Its protein product is CASSQITGNTEAFF. The chain joins TRBV28 to TRBJ1-1; possible D gene TRBD1, 5 bases. The CDR3 sequence is 14 residues long. The germline V and J ends were trimmed by 5 bases and 1 base, with 11 bases remaining between them. Germline V gene lookup returns CDR1 MDHEN and CDR2 SYDVKM.

V is TRBV25-1 and J is TRBJ1-5; D is unresolved. Trimming shortened V by 3 bases and J by 0 bases, and 9 bases separated the two germline ends. Per germline, CDR1 MGHDK and CDR2 SYGVNS. CDR3 length equals 15 residues. CDR3 sequence: CASSDGGFSNQPQHF. CDR3 nucleotide sequence: TGTGCCAGCAGTGACGGAGGGTTTAGCAATCAGCCCCAGCATTTT.

The rearrangement links TRBV25-1 to TRBJ1-1, with D possibly being TRBD1 (5 bases). The CDR3 covers 13 residues. CDR1 and CDR2 (germline): MGHDK, SYGVNS. Trimming cost V 7 bases and J 0 bases, with 9 bases left between them. This chain's CDR3 is CASIKGLNTEAFF. CDR3 sequence (DNA): TGTGCCAGCATCAAGGGGTTGAACACTGAAGCTTTCTTT.

This chain connects TRBV7-8 to TRBJ2-1; 10 nucleotides line up with TRBD1. The trim removed 2 bases at V and 6 bases at J, leaving 7 bases unmatched. Per germline, CDR1 SGHVS and CDR2 FQNEAQ. The length of the CDR3 is 16 residues. The CDR3 DNA is TGTGCCAGCAGCTTAAACCTGGGACAGGGGTTCAATGAGCAGTTCTTC. Its translation is CASSLNLGQGFNEQFF. The full variable domain, completed using reference TRBV7-8 and TRBJ2-1, is GAGVSQSPRYKVAKRGQDVALRCDPISGHVSLFWYQQALGQGPEFLTYFQNEAQLDKSGLPSDRFFAERPEGSVSTLKIQRTQQEDSAVYLCASSLNLGQGFNEQFFGPGTRLTVL.

This clone occurred a few times. The rearrangement joins TRBV3-1 (or the pseudogene TRBV3-2) to TRBJ2-5; tentatively, D is TRBD2 (7 bases). The V and J ends lost 2 bases and 5 bases respectively, with 12 bases between them. In germline, CDR1 is LGHDT, CDR2 YNNKEL (reference sequence). CDR3 length equals 14 residues. CDR3 region: CASSQIGGRETQYF. The CDR3 DNA reads TGTGCCAGCAGCCAAATCGGGGGGCGGGAGACCCAGTACTTC.

This chain connects TRBV27 to TRBJ2-7, with 8 bases lining up with TRBD1. The junction had 3 bases not matched to a gene; V was cut back by 4 bases and J by 4 bases. The CDR3 runs 13 residues. The germline V gene has CDR1 MNHEY and CDR2 SMNVEV (reference sequence). This chain's CDR3 is CASSSGGMYEQYF. CDR3 sequence (DNA): TGTGCCAGCAGTTCAGGGGGCATGTACGAGCAGTACTTC.

The CDR3 spells CASSVRQGSFDEQYF. The DNA for the CDR3 is TGTGCCAGCAGCGTAAGACAGGGGAGTTTTGACGAGCAGTACTTC. The chain employs TRBV9 and TRBJ2-7; 8 nucleotides line up with TRBD1. V trimming: 1 base; J trimming: 5 bases; junction bases outside the gene matches: 8. This CDR3 spans 15 amino acids. Germline CDR1 reads SGDLS; CDR2 reads YYNGEE.

This chain uses TRBV10-3 with TRBJ2-7, with 14 positions matching TRBD2. V lost 4 bases and J lost 7; bases outside the gene matches: 9. This CDR3 comprises 16 residues. Germline CDR1 reads ENHRY; CDR2 reads SYGVKD. CDR3 sequence (DNA): TGTGCCATCAGTGCCCCGACTAGCGGGGGGGCGTCTGAGCAGTACTTC. Its translation is CAISAPTSGGASEQYF.

The genes are TRBV5-1 and TRBJ2-5, with a weak D call TRBD1 (5 bases). The germline gives CDR1 SGHRS, CDR2 YFSETQ. V was clipped by 5 bases and J by 3 bases, with 5 bases between them. The CDR3 extends over 11 amino acids. Here the CDR3 DNA reads TGCGCCAGCAGAGGGGAAGAGACCCAGTACTTC. Residues: CASRGEETQYF. Drawing the rest from reference TRBV5-1 and TRBJ2-5, the complete variable domain is KAGVTQTPRYLIKTRGQQVTLSCSPISGHRSVSWYQQTPGQGLQFLFEYFSETQRNKGNFPGRFSGRQFSNSRSEMNVSTLELGDSALYLCASRGEETQYFGPGTRLLVL.

This clone was seen once. This chain connects TRBV5-1 to TRBJ1-1; D is perhaps TRBD1 (5 bases). The CDR3 extends over 14 amino acids. Germline CDR1 and CDR2: SGHRS and YFSETQ. V dropped 5 bases and J dropped 0 bases, with 11 bases sitting between them. The CDR3 reads CASRSDSMNTEAFF. In DNA, the CDR3 is TGCGCCAGCAGATCTGACAGTATGAACACTGAAGCTTTCTTT.

The chain carries TRBV7-9 and TRBJ1-1; 7 nucleotides agree with TRBD1. CDR1 is SEHNR and CDR2 is FQNEAQ in the germline V gene (reference sequence). This CDR3 has 18 residues. The ends lost 5 bases at V and 0 bases at J; junction bases unmatched: 15. In DNA form, the CDR3 reads TGTGCCAGCAGCCTCTATACAGGGGTGGAGGCCCTGAACACTGAAGCTTTCTTT. Residues: CASSLYTGVEALNTEAFF.

This chain uses TRBV7-6 with TRBJ2-1, with 7 positions matching TRBD2. Germline V CDR1 and CDR2: SGHVS, FNYEAQ. The CDR3 extends over 12 amino acids. V lost 7 bases to trimming and J lost 9 bases; unmatched junction nucleotides: 6. The CDR3 here is CASNSGEGEQFF. In DNA, the CDR3 is TGTGCCAGCAACTCGGGGGAGGGTGAGCAGTTCTTC.